Listed below are T cell receptor beta chains from one sample, sequenced in a study of blood T cell repertoires in COVID-19. Using immunoSEQ multiplex PCR, the repertoire was profiled, and TCRdb retains in-frame clones only, with some absent. The sample consists of approximately 490,000 clones, approximately 90% of them appearing once. Material for sequencing was PBMCs or T cells enriched from blood (not recorded which). The receptors were sampled from a woman younger than 35 who had recovered from COVID-19. CDR3s include the opening cysteine and the closing phenylalanine or tryptophan. The order of the fields is CDR3 protein, CDR3 DNA, V gene, D gene, clone size, J gene. A D gene is named only where the DNA matches it firmly. Some rows mark clone size as missing; the rest say once, few, many or name a class of expanded clone.

CDR3 protein: CASSGRDRDYEQYF
CDR3 DNA: TGCGCCAGCAGCGGTCGGGACAGGGACTACGAGCAGTACTTC
V gene: TRBV5-1
D gene: TRBD1
clone size: NA
J gene: TRBJ2-7

CDR3 protein: CASSEVAGASTDTQYF
CDR3 DNA: TGTGCCAGCAGTGAGGTAGCGGGGGCTAGCACAGATACGCAGTATTTT
V gene: TRBV6-4
D gene: TRBD2
clone size: NA
J gene: TRBJ2-3

CDR3 protein: CASSLEGQGPGYTF
CDR3 DNA: TGTGCCAGCAGCTTAGAGGGACAGGGGCCGGGCTACACCTTC
V gene: TRBV13
D gene: TRBD1
clone size: NA
J gene: TRBJ1-2

CDR3 protein: CASSYTPNYGYTF
CDR3 DNA: TGCGCCAGCAGTTATACTCCTAACTATGGCTACACCTTC
V gene: TRBV5-1
D gene: NA
clone size: NA
J gene: TRBJ1-2

CDR3 protein: CASSADRGRIDEQYF
CDR3 DNA: TGTGCCAGTAGCGCGGACAGGGGGAGGATCGACGAGCAGTACTTC
V gene: TRBV19
D gene: TRBD1
clone size: NA
J gene: TRBJ2-7

CDR3 protein: CASSRGGSSGGAGSKNIQYF
CDR3 DNA: TGCGCCAGCAGCCGGGGAGGCTCTAGCGGGGGGGCCGGGTCCAAAAACATTCAGTACTTC
V gene: TRBV5-1
D gene: TRBD2
clone size: NA
J gene: TRBJ2-4

CDR3 protein: CASSLQNNYGYTF
CDR3 DNA: TGTGCCAGCAGTTTACAGAATAACTATGGCTACACCTTC
V gene: TRBV2
D gene: NA
clone size: NA
J gene: TRBJ1-2

CDR3 protein: CASSEIGTRSYEQYF
CDR3 DNA: TGTGCCAGCAGTGAGATCGGGACTCGGAGCTACGAGCAGTACTTC
V gene: TRBV5-5
D gene: NA
clone size: once
J gene: TRBJ2-7

CDR3 protein: CASSLNRGLGEGYTF
CDR3 DNA: TGCGCCAGCAGCCTTAACAGGGGGCTAGGGGAAGGCTACACCTTC
V gene: TRBV5-1
D gene: TRBD1
clone size: NA
J gene: TRBJ1-2

CDR3 protein: CAWTRTGRPYTF
CDR3 DNA: TGTGCCTGGACACGGACAGGACGGCCCTACACCTTC
V gene: TRBV30
D gene: TRBD1
clone size: NA
J gene: TRBJ1-2

CDR3 protein: CASSVSGGVTERQFF
CDR3 DNA: TGTGCCAGCAGCGTTAGCGGGGGGGTTACTGAACGTCAGTTCTTC
V gene: TRBV9
D gene: TRBD2
clone size: NA
J gene: TRBJ2-1

CDR3 protein: CASRTLGYSNQPQHF
CDR3 DNA: TGTGCCAGTAGAACCCTAGGCTATAGCAATCAGCCCCAGCATTTT
V gene: TRBV19
D gene: NA
clone size: NA
J gene: TRBJ1-5

CDR3 protein: CASTLTAGNEKLFF
CDR3 DNA: TGCGCCAGCACCTTGACTGCGGGGAATGAAAAACTGTTTTTT
V gene: TRBV5-1
D gene: NA
clone size: NA
J gene: TRBJ1-4

CDR3 protein: CASSRIGVEGYTF
CDR3 DNA: TGCGCCAGCAGCCGGATAGGGGTTGAGGGCTACACCTTC
V gene: TRBV5-1
D gene: NA
clone size: NA
J gene: TRBJ1-2

CDR3 protein: CASSGVAGGLANEQFF
CDR3 DNA: TGTGCCAGCAGCGGAGTGGCGGGGGGGCTTGCCAATGAGCAGTTCTTC
V gene: TRBV3-1/TRBV3-2
D gene: TRBD2
clone size: NA
J gene: TRBJ2-1

CDR3 protein: CSASLVVTDTQYF
CDR3 DNA: TGCAGTGCTAGTCTAGTGGTAACAGATACGCAGTATTTT
V gene: TRBV20-1
D gene: NA
clone size: NA
J gene: TRBJ2-3

CDR3 protein: CASRKTGAGGYGYTF
CDR3 DNA: TGTGCCAGCAGGAAAACAGGGGCTGGGGGCTATGGCTACACCTTC
V gene: TRBV6-5
D gene: TRBD1
clone size: NA
J gene: TRBJ1-2

CDR3 protein: CASNTGTGSPLHF
CDR3 DNA: TGTGCCAGCAATACAGGGACGGGATCACCCCTCCACTTT
V gene: TRBV2
D gene: NA
clone size: few
J gene: TRBJ1-6

CDR3 protein: CASSFPRRAFF
CDR3 DNA: TGTGCCAGCAGTTTCCCTAGGAGGGCTTTCTTT
V gene: TRBV12-3/TRBV12-4
D gene: NA
clone size: NA
J gene: TRBJ1-1

CDR3 protein: CASSLSGEGQPQHF
CDR3 DNA: TGTGCCAGCAGCTTGTCGGGGGAGGGGCAGCCCCAGCATTTT
V gene: TRBV7-9
D gene: NA
clone size: NA
J gene: TRBJ1-5

CDR3 protein: CASSVKETEAFF
CDR3 DNA: TGCGCCAGCAGCGTCAAAGAGACTGAAGCTTTCTTT
V gene: TRBV10-1
D gene: NA
clone size: once
J gene: TRBJ1-1

CDR3 protein: CASTPGVRGATDTQYF
CDR3 DNA: TGTGCCAGCACCCCCGGGGTACGGGGGGCCACAGATACGCAGTATTTT
V gene: TRBV7-8
D gene: NA
clone size: NA
J gene: TRBJ2-3

CDR3 protein: CASSPGTTNQPQHF
CDR3 DNA: TGTGCCAGTAGTCCCGGGACAACTAACCAGCCCCAGCATTTT
V gene: TRBV19
D gene: NA
clone size: NA
J gene: TRBJ1-5

CDR3 protein: CASSPPGQGEAFF
CDR3 DNA: TGTGCCAGCTCACCACCGGGACAGGGGGAAGCTTTCTTT
V gene: TRBV18
D gene: TRBD1
clone size: NA
J gene: TRBJ1-1

CDR3 protein: CASSPSWQAEGYTF
CDR3 DNA: TGCGCCAGCAGCCCCTCCTGGCAGGCAGAAGGCTACACCTTC
V gene: TRBV5-1
D gene: NA
clone size: NA
J gene: TRBJ1-2

CDR3 protein: CATSRESTGYYGYTF
CDR3 DNA: TGTGCCACCAGCAGAGAGTCAACAGGGTACTATGGCTACACCTTC
V gene: TRBV15
D gene: NA
clone size: NA
J gene: TRBJ1-2